Listed below are T cell receptor beta chains from one sample, sequenced in a study of blood T cells in healthy people across ages. Each CDR3 protein gets one entry after TCRdb re-called the 5' RACE reads with MiXCR. The sample records approximately 1,000,000 distinct CDR3 sequences, approximately 38% being singletons. The sequencing input was blood. The receptors derive from a man aged 18 to 29 in good health. Both conserved end residues are part of each CDR3. A D gene is named only where the DNA matches it firmly. For some rows the clone size is stated as once, few or many, or as a class when expanded; others skip it.

J gene | V gene | clone size | D gene | CDR3 DNA | CDR3 protein
TRBJ2-4 | TRBV12-3/TRBV12-4 | few | NA | TGTGCCAGCAGTCAGGATTCCCGTAAGGAGGGGGCCAAAAACATTCAGTACTTC | CASSQDSRKEGAKNIQYF
TRBJ1-1 | TRBV5-1 | many | NA | TGCGCCAGCAGCTTTTGGGGGGGAACTGAAGCTTTCTTT | CASSFWGGTEAFF
TRBJ2-1 | TRBV12-3/TRBV12-4 | NA | TRBD2 | TGTGCCAGCAGTCCCCCAAACGGGAGGTTTTACAATGAGCAGTTCTTC | CASSPPNGRFYNEQFF
TRBJ1-2 | TRBV6-5 | few | TRBD1 | TGTGCCAGCAGTTACGGGACAGGACCTAACTATGGCTACACCTTC | CASSYGTGPNYGYTF
TRBJ1-5 | TRBV5-1 | NA | NA | TGCGCCAGCTCCCCAGGGGCAGGAGGCAATCAGCCCCAGCATTTT | CASSPGAGGNQPQHF
TRBJ1-2 | TRBV9 | NA | NA | TGTGCCAGCAGCCATGACAGGCCAGGGTACTATGGCTACACCTTC | CASSHDRPGYYGYTF
TRBJ2-7 | TRBV20-1 | NA | NA | TGCAGTGCGCAAGACTCATGGGGGGAAAGGTCCTACGAGCAGTACTTC | CSAQDSWGERSYEQYF
TRBJ1-1 | TRBV12-3/TRBV12-4 | many | NA | TGTGCCAGCAGTTTAAAAATGAACACTGAAGCTTTCTTT | CASSLKMNTEAFF
TRBJ1-2 | TRBV20-1 | NA | NA | TGCAGTGCTACCCAGGGACTTACCAACTATGGCTACACCTTC | CSATQGLTNYGYTF
TRBJ2-7 | TRBV3-1 | NA | TRBD1 | TGTGCCAGCAGCCAAGTGAGGGGGCGCTACAATGAGCAGTACTTC | CASSQVRGRYNEQYF
TRBJ2-2 | TRBV3-1 | NA | NA | TGTGCCAGCAGCCAAGATCTTGGCAGCCCGAACACCGGGGAGCTGTTTTTT | CASSQDLGSPNTGELFF
TRBJ2-7 | TRBV7-2 | few | TRBD2 | TGTGCCAGCAGCTTGGCGGGGGAATACAATGAGCAGTACTTC | CASSLAGEYNEQYF
TRBJ1-5 | TRBV27 | NA | NA | TGTGCCAGCAGCCCTGGGGTGGGGGGCAGACAGCCCCAGCATTTT | CASSPGVGGRQPQHF
TRBJ1-1 | TRBV29-1 | few | TRBD1 | TGCAGCGTTGGAGACAGGGGGTCATCTAGGACTGAAGCTTTCTTT | CSVGDRGSSRTEAFF
TRBJ1-6 | TRBV7-9 | few | NA | TGTGCCAGTTCCCTGACGGGAGAGGGTTCACCCCTCCACTTT | CASSLTGEGSPLHF
TRBJ2-1 | TRBV20-1 | many | NA | TGCAGTGCTAGAACCCCGACAGGATACAATGAGCAGTTCTTC | CSARTPTGYNEQFF
TRBJ2-1 | TRBV20-1 | NA | NA | TGCAGTGCTGCGACTCTCAGCTCCTACAATGAGCAGTTCTTC | CSAATLSSYNEQFF
TRBJ1-1 | TRBV20-1 | NA | NA | TGCAGTGCTGGAGATCAGCGACAGGATGAAGCTTTCTTT | CSAGDQRQDEAFF
TRBJ2-2 | TRBV7-2 | NA | NA | TGTGCCAGCAGCACCTTATACAGACCAGGCACCGGGGAGCTGTTTTTT | CASSTLYRPGTGELFF
TRBJ1-2 | TRBV12-3/TRBV12-4 | few | NA | TGTGCCAGCAGTCCTCAGAGGGGAAATGGCTATGGCTACACCTTC | CASSPQRGNGYGYTF
TRBJ1-2 | TRBV19 | few | NA | TGTGCCAGTAGTACCCCGAGGGGGGCCCCCAACTATGTCTACACCTTC | CASSTPRGAPNYVYTF
TRBJ2-2 | TRBV2 | NA | NA | TGTGCCAGCAGTGAAGCCAGGGCGAACACCGGGGAGCTGTTTTTT | CASSEARANTGELFF
TRBJ2-3 | TRBV7-3 | few | NA | TGTGCCAGCAGAGTACCCCGGAGATCGAGACCAGATACGCAGTATTTT | CASRVPRRSRPDTQYF
TRBJ1-1 | TRBV6-1 | NA | NA | TGTGCCAGCAGTGAAACATCGAACACTGAAGCTTTCTTT | CASSETSNTEAFF
TRBJ1-1 | TRBV21-1 | NA | NA | TGTGCCAGCAGCAAATTATCTACCGGGGTGAACACTGAAGCTTTCTTT | CASSKLSTGVNTEAFF
TRBJ1-2 | TRBV27 | few | NA | TGTGCCAGCAGTTACAAACGGGACACCCTTAACTATGGCTACACCTTC | CASSYKRDTLNYGYTF
TRBJ2-4 | TRBV12-3/TRBV12-4 | NA | NA | TGTGCCAGCAGTCGGCGCAGGGGAAGCATTCAGTACTTC | CASSRRRGSIQYF
TRBJ1-1 | TRBV2 | NA | TRBD1 | TGTGCCAGCAGTGAAGACGGGACAGGGAAGGAAGCTTTCTTT | CASSEDGTGKEAFF
TRBJ1-2 | TRBV6-6 | few | NA | TGTGCCAGCACCGAATCTCGGGGAGACTATGGCTACACCTTC | CASTESRGDYGYTF
TRBJ1-2 | TRBV3-1 | NA | TRBD1 | TGTGCCAGCAGTCCAGACAGGGCTCATGGCTACACCTTC | CASSPDRAHGYTF
TRBJ1-1 | TRBV9 | NA | TRBD1 | TGTGCCAGCAGCGTAGGGGACAGGGCAACGAACACTGAAGCTTTCTTT | CASSVGDRATNTEAFF
TRBJ2-7 | TRBV2 | few | NA | TGTGCCAGCACCCGAGGTCCCGGGATCGAGCAGTACTTC | CASTRGPGIEQYF
TRBJ2-7 | TRBV6-1 | few | TRBD1 | TGTGCCAGCAGTCCCGTAGACAGGGGGTGGTCTTCCTACGAGCAGTACTTC | CASSPVDRGWSSYEQYF
TRBJ1-2 | TRBV29-1 | few | NA | TGCAGCGTTGCAGGAGGGCCCGGCTACACCTTC | CSVAGGPGYTF
TRBJ2-5 | TRBV14 | NA | TRBD2 | TGTGCCAGCAGCCAATTCGGACTAGCGGGGGGTGAGACCCAGTACTTC | CASSQFGLAGGETQYF
TRBJ1-2 | TRBV29-1 | NA | NA | TGCAGCGTTGGTACTCTGGGCGGGTCCTATGGCTACACCTTC | CSVGTLGGSYGYTF
TRBJ1-1 | TRBV5-1 | NA | NA | TGCGCCAGCAGCCTAGGCCCGACGGGCACTGAAGCTTTCTTT | CASSLGPTGTEAFF
TRBJ2-5 | TRBV4-2 | NA | TRBD2 | TGTGCCAGCAGCCAAGATATGGGACTAGCGGGGGCGAACCAAGAGACCCAGTACTTC | CASSQDMGLAGANQETQYF